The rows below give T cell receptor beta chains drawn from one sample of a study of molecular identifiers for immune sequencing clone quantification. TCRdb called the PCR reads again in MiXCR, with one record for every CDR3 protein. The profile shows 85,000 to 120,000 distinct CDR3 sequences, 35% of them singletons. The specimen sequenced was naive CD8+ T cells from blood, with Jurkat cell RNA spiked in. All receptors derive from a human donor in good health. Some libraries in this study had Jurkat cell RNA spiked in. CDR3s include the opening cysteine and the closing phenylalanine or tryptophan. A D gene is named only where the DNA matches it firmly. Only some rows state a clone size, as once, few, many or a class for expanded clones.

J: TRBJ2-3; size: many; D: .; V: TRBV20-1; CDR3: CSAAGVDTQYF; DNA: TGCAGTGCTGCAGGAGTAGATACGCAGTATTTT
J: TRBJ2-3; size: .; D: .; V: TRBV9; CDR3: CASSVPGLADTQYF; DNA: TGTGCCAGCAGCGTCCCCGGACTCGCAGATACGCAGTATTTT
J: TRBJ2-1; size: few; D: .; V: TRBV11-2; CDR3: CASSLGAGFSYNEQFF; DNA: TGTGCCAGCAGCTTAGGCGCGGGCTTCTCCTACAATGAGCAGTTCTTC
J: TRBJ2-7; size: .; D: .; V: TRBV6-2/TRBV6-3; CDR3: CASRGTSAYEQYF; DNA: TGTGCCAGCAGAGGGACATCTGCCTACGAGCAGTACTTC
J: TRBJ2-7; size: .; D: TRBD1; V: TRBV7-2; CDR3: CASGLSGDSYEQYF; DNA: TGTGCCAGCGGCTTATCCGGGGACAGCTACGAGCAGTACTTC
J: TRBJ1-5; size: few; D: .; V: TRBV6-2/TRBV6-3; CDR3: CASTDSVNQPQHF; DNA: TGTGCCAGCACCGACAGCGTCAATCAGCCCCAGCATTTT
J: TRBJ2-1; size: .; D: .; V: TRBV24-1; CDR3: CATRDWRLAQDEQFF; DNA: TGTGCCACCAGAGATTGGAGGTTAGCGCAGGATGAGCAGTTCTTC
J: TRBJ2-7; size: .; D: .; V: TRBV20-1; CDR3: CSAGLSTDYEQYF; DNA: TGCAGTGCTGGACTCTCGACAGACTACGAGCAGTACTTC
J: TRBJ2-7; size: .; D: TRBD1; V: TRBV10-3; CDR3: CAISETGVEQYF; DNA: TGTGCCATCAGTGAGACAGGGGTTGAGCAGTACTTC
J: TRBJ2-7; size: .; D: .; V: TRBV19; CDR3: CASSNHRSSYEQYF; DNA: TGTGCCAGTAGTAACCACAGGTCCTCCTACGAGCAGTACTTC
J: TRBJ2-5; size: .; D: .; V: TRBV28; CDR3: CASSLSSLETQYF; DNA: TGTGCCAGCAGTTTATCCTCGTTGGAGACCCAGTACTTC
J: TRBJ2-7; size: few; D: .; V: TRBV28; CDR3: CASSLTGYYEQYF; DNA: TGTGCCAGCAGTTTAACGGGGTATTACGAGCAGTACTTC
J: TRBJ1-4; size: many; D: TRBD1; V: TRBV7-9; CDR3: CASSFTTGGEKLFF; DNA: TGTGCCAGCAGCTTCACGACAGGGGGCGAAAAACTGTTTTTT
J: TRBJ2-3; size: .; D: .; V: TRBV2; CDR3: CASSEGPEHSTDTQYF; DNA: TGTGCCAGCAGTGAAGGGCCCGAACATAGCACAGATACGCAGTATTTT
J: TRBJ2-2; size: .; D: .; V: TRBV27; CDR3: CASTSGMNTGEPFF; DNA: TGTGCCAGCACGTCGGGGATGAACACCGGGGAGCCGTTTTTT
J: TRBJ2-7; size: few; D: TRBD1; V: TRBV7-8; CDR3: CASSPNRQGYYEQYF; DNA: TGTGCCAGCAGCCCTAATCGACAGGGGTACTACGAGCAGTACTTC
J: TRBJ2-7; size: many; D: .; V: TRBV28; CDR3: CASSLFTGDPYEQYF; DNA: TGTGCCAGCAGTTTGTTCACGGGAGACCCTTACGAGCAGTACTTC
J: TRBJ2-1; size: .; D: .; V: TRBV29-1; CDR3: CSVQGPIEQFF; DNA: TGCAGCGTTCAGGGGCCCATTGAGCAGTTCTTC
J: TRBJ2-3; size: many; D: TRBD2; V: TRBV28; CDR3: CASSLGTSRADTQYF; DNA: TGTGCCAGCAGTTTGGGGACTAGTCGGGCAGATACGCAGTATTTT
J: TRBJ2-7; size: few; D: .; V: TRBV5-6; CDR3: CASSLMLAPMEQYF; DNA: TGTGCCAGCAGCTTGATGCTAGCCCCTATGGAGCAGTACTTC
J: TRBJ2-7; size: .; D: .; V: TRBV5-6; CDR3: CASSLFRTTGYEQSF; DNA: TGTGCCAGCAGCTTGTTTAGGACTACCGGCTACGAGCAGTCCTTC
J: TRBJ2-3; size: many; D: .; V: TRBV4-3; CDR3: CASSQGDTQYF; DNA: TGCGCCAGCAGCCAAGGGGATACGCAGTATTTT
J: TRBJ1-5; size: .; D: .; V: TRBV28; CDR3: CASSWGPAGTYTQHF; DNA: TGTGCCAGCAGCTGGGGACCTGCGGGCACGTATACGCAGCATTTT
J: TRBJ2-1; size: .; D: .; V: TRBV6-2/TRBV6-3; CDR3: CAGSYHRDYSYNEQFF; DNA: TGTGCCGGCAGCTACCACCGGGATTACTCCTACAATGAGCAGTTCTTC
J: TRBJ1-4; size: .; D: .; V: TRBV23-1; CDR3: CASCLGEKLFF; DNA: TGCGCCAGCTGCCTTGGAGAAAAACTGTTTTTT
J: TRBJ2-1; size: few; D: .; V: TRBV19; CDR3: CASSAGTAYNEQFF; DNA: TGTGCCAGTAGTGCCGGGACTGCCTACAATGAGCAGTTCTTC
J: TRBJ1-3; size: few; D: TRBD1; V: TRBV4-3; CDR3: CASSLYRGLPGNTIYF; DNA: TGCGCCAGCAGCCTTTACAGGGGGCTCCCTGGAAACACCATATATTTT
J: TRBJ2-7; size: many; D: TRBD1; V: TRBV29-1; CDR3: CSAAGGGRLAYEQYF; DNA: TGCAGCGCAGCAGGGGGCGGGCGGTTAGCCTACGAGCAGTACTTC
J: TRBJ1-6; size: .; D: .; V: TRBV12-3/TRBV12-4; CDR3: CASSPPGVGNSPLHF; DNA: TGTGCCAGCAGTCCACCGGGGGTGGGAAATTCACCCCTCCACTTT
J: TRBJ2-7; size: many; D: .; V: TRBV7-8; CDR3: CASSLPSGLSSYEQYF; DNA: TGTGCCAGCAGCTTACCCTCGGGACTGAGCTCCTACGAGCAGTACTTC
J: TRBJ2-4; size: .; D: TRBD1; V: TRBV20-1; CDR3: CSATGQGGSKNIQYF; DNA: TGCAGTGCAACTGGACAGGGGGGGTCCAAAAACATTCAGTACTTC
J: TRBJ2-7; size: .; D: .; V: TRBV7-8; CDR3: CASSRGLSYEQYF; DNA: TGTGCCAGCAGCCGAGGCCTCTCCTACGAGCAGTACTTC
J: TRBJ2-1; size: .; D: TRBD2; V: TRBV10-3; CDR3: CAVSEPGLANNEQFF; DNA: TGTGCCGTCAGTGAACCGGGACTAGCTAACAATGAGCAGTTCTTC
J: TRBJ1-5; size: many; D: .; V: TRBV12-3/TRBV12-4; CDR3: CASSLGGVGNQPQHF; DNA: TGTGCCAGCAGTTTAGGGGGCGTAGGGAATCAGCCCCAGCATTTT
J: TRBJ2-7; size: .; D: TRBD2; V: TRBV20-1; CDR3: CSAPALAGADRRGEQYF; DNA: TGCAGTGCCCCTGCCCTAGCGGGAGCCGACAGACGGGGCGAGCAGTACTTC
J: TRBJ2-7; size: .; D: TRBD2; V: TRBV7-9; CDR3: CASSPMMRSALRGGSYEQYF; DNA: TGTGCCAGCAGCCCTATGATGAGGTCGGCCCTTCGGGGGGGCTCCTACGAGCAGTACTTC
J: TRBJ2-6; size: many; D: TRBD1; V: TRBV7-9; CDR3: CASSLDRGLSGANVLTF; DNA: TGTGCCAGCAGCTTAGACAGGGGCCTTTCTGGGGCCAACGTCCTGACTTTC
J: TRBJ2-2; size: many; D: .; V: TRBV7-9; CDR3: CANDQTANTGELFF; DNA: TGTGCCAACGACCAGACAGCGAACACCGGGGAGCTGTTTTTT
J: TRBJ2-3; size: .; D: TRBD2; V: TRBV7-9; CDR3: CASSPGTSGKDTQYF; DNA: TGTGCCAGCAGCCCCGGGACTAGCGGGAAGGATACGCAGTATTTT
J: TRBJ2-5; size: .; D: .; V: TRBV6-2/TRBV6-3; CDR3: CASSYSPVEETQYF; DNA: TGTGCCAGCAGTTACTCCCCGGTGGAGGAGACCCAGTACTTC
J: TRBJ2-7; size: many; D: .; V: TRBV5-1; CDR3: CASSGGDRPQLQLRYEQYF; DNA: TGCGCCAGCAGCGGCGGGGACAGACCACAACTACAATTACGCTACGAGCAGTACTTC
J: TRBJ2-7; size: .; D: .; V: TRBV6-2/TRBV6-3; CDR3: CASSPPGGHEQYF; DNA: TGTGCCAGCAGTCCGCCAGGGGGGCACGAGCAGTACTTC
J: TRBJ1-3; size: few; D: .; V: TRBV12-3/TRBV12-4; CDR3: CASSTGSQGNTIYF; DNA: TGTGCCAGCAGCACAGGGTCCCAGGGAAACACCATATATTTT
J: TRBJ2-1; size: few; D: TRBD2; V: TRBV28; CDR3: CASSLRTSGVYNEQFF; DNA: TGTGCCAGCAGTTTGCGGACTAGCGGGGTATACAATGAGCAGTTCTTC
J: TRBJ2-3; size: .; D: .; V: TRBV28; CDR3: CASSLTGTYTDTQYF; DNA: TGTGCCAGCAGTCTGACCGGGACTTACACAGATACGCAGTATTTT
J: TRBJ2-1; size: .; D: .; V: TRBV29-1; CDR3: CSVSPDVLGGEQFF; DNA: TGCAGCGTTTCCCCGGATGTCTTAGGAGGTGAGCAGTTCTTC
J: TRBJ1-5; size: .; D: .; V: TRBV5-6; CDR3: CASSLGPGQLTGDQPQHF; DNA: TGTGCCAGCAGCTTGGGCCCCGGACAGCTGACCGGGGATCAGCCCCAGCATTTT
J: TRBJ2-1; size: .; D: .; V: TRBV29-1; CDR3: CSVITKKQFF; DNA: TGCAGCGTTATTACTAAAAAACAGTTCTTC
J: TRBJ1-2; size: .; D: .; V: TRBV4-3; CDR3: CASSQDGSPNYGYTF; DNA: TGCGCCAGCAGCCAAGACGGGTCCCCGAACTATGGCTACACCTTC